This is a list of T cell receptor beta chains from one sample in a study of CD8+ T cells in alopecia areata. Using immunoSEQ multiplex PCR, the repertoire was profiled, and TCRdb retains in-frame clones only, with some absent. The sample includes under 350,000 clones, about 62% of them seen just once. The source material was CD4+ T cells sorted from blood, sampled at week 24, from a patient treated with tofacitinib. These receptors all stem from a human donor with alopecia areata. CDR3s include the opening cysteine and the closing phenylalanine or tryptophan. Fields, in order: D gene, J gene, V gene, clone size, CDR3 DNA, CDR3 protein. The D gene is left open where the match is weak. Only some rows state a clone size, as once, few, many or a class for expanded clones.

-	TRBJ1-4	TRBV29-1	-	TGCAGCGTGCGGGGGGCAACTAATGAAAAACTGTTTTTT	CSVRGATNEKLFF
-	TRBJ1-6	TRBV5-6	-	TGTGCCAGCAGCTTATCCACATCACCCCTCCACTTT	CASSLSTSPLHF
-	TRBJ1-4	TRBV4-2	-	TGTGCCAGCAGCCAAGCAGGCGATAATGAAAAACTGTTTTTT	CASSQAGDNEKLFF
-	TRBJ1-1	TRBV6-6	few	TGTGCCAGCAGTACAGGCAACATGAACACTGAAGCTTTCTTT	CASSTGNMNTEAFF
TRBD1	TRBJ2-5	TRBV9	few	TGTGCCAGCAGCGGGGACAGGGGGCGTTTGGAGACCCAGTACTTC	CASSGDRGRLETQYF
TRBD1	TRBJ1-6	TRBV30	-	TGTGCCTGGCAGGACAGGGGGGATTCACCCCTCCACTTT	CAWQDRGDSPLHF
-	TRBJ2-3	TRBV9	-	TGTGCCAGCAGCACCGGGACGCAGAACACAGATACGCAGTATTTT	CASSTGTQNTDTQYF
TRBD2	TRBJ2-3	TRBV5-1	once	TGCGCCAGCAGCCCCCGGACTAGCGGGGCAGATACGCAGTATTTT	CASSPRTSGADTQYF
TRBD1	TRBJ2-3	TRBV30	-	TGTGCCTGGAGGGGAGAGACAGGGACAGATACGCAGTATTTT	CAWRGETGTDTQYF
-	TRBJ2-7	TRBV5-4	few	TGTGCCAGCAGCTTGGAAGCCTACGAGCAGTACTTC	CASSLEAYEQYF
TRBD1	TRBJ2-5	TRBV29-1	-	TGCAGCGTTGAAGATGGGACAGGGGTAGGGGAGACCCAGTACTTC	CSVEDGTGVGETQYF
-	TRBJ2-1	TRBV6-6	few	TGTGCCAGCAGTAAGACAGAGAGCTCCTACAATGAGCAGTTCTTC	CASSKTESSYNEQFF
TRBD1	TRBJ2-5	TRBV5-4	-	TGTGCCAGCAGCTTGCAGGGACAGGGGTTAGAGACCCAGTACTTC	CASSLQGQGLETQYF
-	TRBJ2-6	TRBV9	-	TGTGCCAGCAGCGTAGCCGGGAGTTTGTACTCTGGGGCCAACGTCCTGACTTTC	CASSVAGSLYSGANVLTF
-	TRBJ1-1	TRBV27	-	TGTGCCAGCAGTCTGACCTGGAACACTGAAGCTTTCTTT	CASSLTWNTEAFF
-	TRBJ2-3	TRBV29-1	few	TGCAGCGTCGATGGACAAAGCACAGATACGCAGTATTTT	CSVDGQSTDTQYF
-	TRBJ1-5	TRBV7-2	-	TGTGCCAGCAGCTTAGAGGCAGGGGTTTCGCCCCAGCATTTT	CASSLEAGVSPQHF
-	TRBJ2-2	TRBV4-1	-	TGCGCCAGCAGCCCAGGGACCTTGAGAGGCACCGGGGAGCTGTTTTTT	CASSPGTLRGTGELFF
-	TRBJ1-6	TRBV20-1	-	TGCAGTGCTAGAAGGGATTCACCCCTCCACTTT	CSARRDSPLHF
-	TRBJ1-1	TRBV30	-	TGTGCCTGGAGTCCGACAGGGAACACTGAAGCTTTCTTT	CAWSPTGNTEAFF
-	TRBJ2-3	TRBV5-1	-	TGCGCCAGTAGACTAGTGGCCCCGCTAGATACGCAGTATTTT	CASRLVAPLDTQYF
-	TRBJ1-4	TRBV30	-	TGTGCCTGCCCCGAACCCGCAGCCGGGGGAAAACTGTTTTTT	CACPEPAAGGKLFF
TRBD2	TRBJ2-5	TRBV7-3	-	TGTGCCAGCAGCTTGGGGACTAGCGGGGCCCAAGAGACCCAGTACTTC	CASSLGTSGAQETQYF
-	TRBJ1-1	TRBV2	-	TGTGCCAGCAAGGGAGGAACGATCACTGAAGCTTTCTTT	CASKGGTITEAFF
TRBD1	TRBJ1-1	TRBV29-1	-	TGCAGCGTAAGACAGGGAAAAGTTGAAGCTTTCTTT	CSVRQGKVEAFF
TRBD2	TRBJ2-1	TRBV30	few	TGTGCCTGGAGCCCACCTAAGGTTACAGCGGGGGCGGAGCAGTTCTTC	CAWSPPKVTAGAEQFF
-	TRBJ2-7	TRBV2	few	TGTCCTAGGGGAGGTACCTACGAGCAGTACTTC	CPRGGTYEQYF
-	TRBJ2-3	TRBV13	-	TGTGCCAGCAGCCCTCCCGCTAGGGCAGATACGCAGTATTTT	CASSPPARADTQYF
-	TRBJ1-2	TRBV19	few	TGTGCCAGTAGTATTAACCACTACGGCTACACCTTC	CASSINHYGYTF
-	TRBJ2-3	TRBV9	-	TGTGCCAGCAGCCGGGACCGATCCAGAGATACGCAGTATTTT	CASSRDRSRDTQYF
TRBD1	TRBJ2-3	TRBV6-1	-	TGTGCCAGCATGGACAGGAGTAGCACAGATACGCAGTATTTT	CASMDRSSTDTQYF
TRBD1	TRBJ2-7	TRBV5-6	-	TGTGCCAGCAGCTTGAGAGGGGGCCTTTACTACGAGCAGTACTTC	CASSLRGGLYYEQYF
TRBD1	TRBJ1-6	TRBV9	-	TGTGCCAGCAGCGTAGTCGGGACAGGGGATGCACCCCTCCACTTT	CASSVVGTGDAPLHF
TRBD1	TRBJ1-1	TRBV30	once	TGTGCCTGGAGTCGACAGGGTCACACTGAAGCTTTCTTT	CAWSRQGHTEAFF
-	TRBJ1-1	TRBV28	-	TGTGCCAGCAGTTTACCCTCCTTCATGAACACTGAAGCTTTCTTT	CASSLPSFMNTEAFF
-	TRBJ1-6	TRBV10-3	-	TGTGCCATCAGTGGGGGGGCGAGGAATTCACCCCTCCACTTT	CAISGGARNSPLHF
TRBD1	TRBJ2-2	TRBV7-9	-	TGTGCCAGCAGCTTAGGGGGACAGCTACACACCGGGGAGCTGTTTTTT	CASSLGGQLHTGELFF
-	TRBJ2-2	TRBV30	-	TGTGCCTGGATAGTAGCAGGGCTCACCGGGGAGCTGTTTTTT	CAWIVAGLTGELFF
TRBD1	TRBJ2-5	TRBV29-1	-	TGCAGCTTGAGGACAGGATACCAAGAGACCCAGTACTTC	CSLRTGYQETQYF
-	TRBJ2-5	TRBV30	-	TGTGCCTGGAAGGCTGGGCGGGGAGGAGAGACCCAGTACTTC	CAWKAGRGGETQYF
-	TRBJ2-5	TRBV7-2	few	TGTGCCAGCAGCTTAGCGGGGGGGCTCAGAGGAGAGACCCAGTACTTC	CASSLAGGLRGETQYF